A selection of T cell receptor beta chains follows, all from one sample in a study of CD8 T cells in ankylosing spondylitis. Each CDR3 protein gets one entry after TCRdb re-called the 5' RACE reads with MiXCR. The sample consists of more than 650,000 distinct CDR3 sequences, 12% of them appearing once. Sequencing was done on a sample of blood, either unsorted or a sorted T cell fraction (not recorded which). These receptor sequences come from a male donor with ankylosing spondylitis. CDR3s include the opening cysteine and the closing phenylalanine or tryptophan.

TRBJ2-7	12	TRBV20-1	CSAPRATYEQYF
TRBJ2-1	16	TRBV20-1	CSASASGASSYNEQFF
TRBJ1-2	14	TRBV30	CAWSAKGQARGYTF
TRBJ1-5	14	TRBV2	CASGGLTQGEPQHF
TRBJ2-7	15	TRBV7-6	CASSLDTGVSYEQYF
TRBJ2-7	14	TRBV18	CASSLSRRLHEQYF
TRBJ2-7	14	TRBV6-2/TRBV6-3	CASTQRPGAYEQYF
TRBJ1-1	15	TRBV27	CASSLYTAGVIGAFF
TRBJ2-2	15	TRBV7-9	CASSLIFSNTGELFF
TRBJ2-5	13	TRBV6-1	CASRSGQGETQYF
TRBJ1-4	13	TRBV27	CASKATTNEKLFF
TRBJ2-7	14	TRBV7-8	CASSLKYSTYEQYF
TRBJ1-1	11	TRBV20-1	CGPILNTEAFF
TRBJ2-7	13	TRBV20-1	CSALDFPPDEQYF
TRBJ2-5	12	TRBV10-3	CAIGEGSETQYF
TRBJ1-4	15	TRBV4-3	CASSQGGGRNEKLFF
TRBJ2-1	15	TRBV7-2	CASRQQGVGYNEQFF
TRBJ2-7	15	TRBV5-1	CASSRGAGESYEQYF
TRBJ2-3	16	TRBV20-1	CSARDYGGGGTDTQYF
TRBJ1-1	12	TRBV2	CASTLMNTEAFF
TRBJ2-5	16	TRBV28	CASSLGVDPGGETQYF
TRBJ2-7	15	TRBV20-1	CSARGLGAQIYEQYF
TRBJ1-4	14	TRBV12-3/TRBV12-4	CASISDRLNEKLFF
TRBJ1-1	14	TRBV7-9	CASSLGQGDTEAFF
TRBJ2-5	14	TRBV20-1	CSAPGQGTQETQYF
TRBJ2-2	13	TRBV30	CAWRKKQVGELFF
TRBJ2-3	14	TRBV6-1	CASSRDPPQGSTYF
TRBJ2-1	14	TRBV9	CASTSGGATNEQFF
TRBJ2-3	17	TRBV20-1	CWPITGLAETSTDTQYF
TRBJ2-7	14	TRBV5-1	CASSLGSISYEQYF
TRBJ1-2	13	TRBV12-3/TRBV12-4	CASSLNQGYGYTF
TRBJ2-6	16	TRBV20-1	CSATSGMGSGANVLTF
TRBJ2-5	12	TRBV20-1	CSVPDSQETQYF
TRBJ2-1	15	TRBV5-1	CASSGRLAGGLEQFF
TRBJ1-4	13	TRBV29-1	CSVEMSYGEKLFF
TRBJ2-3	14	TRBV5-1	CASRGDRDTDTQYF
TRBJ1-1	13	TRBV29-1	CSVVQGPNTEAFF
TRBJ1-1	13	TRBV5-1	CASSLEGFTEAFF